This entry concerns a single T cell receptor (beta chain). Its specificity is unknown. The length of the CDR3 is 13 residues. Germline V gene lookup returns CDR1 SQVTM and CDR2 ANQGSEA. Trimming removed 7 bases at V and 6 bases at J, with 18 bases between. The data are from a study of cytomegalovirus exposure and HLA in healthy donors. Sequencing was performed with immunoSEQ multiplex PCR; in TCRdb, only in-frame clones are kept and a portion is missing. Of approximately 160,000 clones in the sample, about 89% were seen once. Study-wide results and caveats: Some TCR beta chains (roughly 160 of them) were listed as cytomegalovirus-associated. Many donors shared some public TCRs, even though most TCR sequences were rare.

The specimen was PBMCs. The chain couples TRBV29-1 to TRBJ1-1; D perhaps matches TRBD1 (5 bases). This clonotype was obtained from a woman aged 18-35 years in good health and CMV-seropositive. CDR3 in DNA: TGCAGCGGGGACTTTGCTGGTGGTGCTGAAGCTTTCTTT. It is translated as CSGDFAGGAEAFF.